This TCR beta chain was retrieved from a study of T cells after yellow fever vaccination. Study details: Preparation used SMART-Seq v4 Ultra Low Input for the low-cell-number fractions.

General study points: Though it reached lower strength, the secondary response hit its peak faster, day 5 versus 15.

A single record per CDR3 protein comes from TCRdb applying MiXCR to the 5' RACE reads. The sample lists hundreds of thousands of distinct CDR3 sequences; around 19% were seen once. As regards this clonotype: Its antigen is still unknown.

V shed 1 base and J shed 3 bases, with 8 bases lying between them. CDR1 and CDR2 from the germline V gene are SGHRS and YFSETQ. There are 13 residues in the CDR3. Here the sequenced sample was PBMCs, taken before the yellow fever booster vaccination. The chain joins TRBV5-1 to TRBJ2-7; D ambiguous. This receptor was identified in a man younger than 35 who received the YFV17D yellow fever vaccine. The DNA for the CDR3 is TGCGCCAGCAGCTTGAGCCCTGTCTACGAGCAGTACTTC. Translation: CASSLSPVYEQYF.